The 28 T cell receptor beta chains listed next were all sequenced from one sample in a study of control samples from healthy donors and cancer patients. Clones were sequenced by immunoSEQ multiplex PCR, and TCRdb holds only the in-frame ones, with some missing. The repertoire holds approximately 150,000 clones, with about 90% as singletons. The specimen sequenced was blood. These receptors were collected from a woman in her 30s in good health.

The count of this clone is one. The genes are TRBV3-1 (or the pseudogene TRBV3-2) and TRBJ2-2, with TRBD2 as a possible D gene (6 bases). The germline V and J ends were trimmed by 3 bases and 6 bases, with 8 bases remaining between them. This CDR3 is built from 13 residues. CDR1 is LGHDT and CDR2 is YNNKEL in the germline V gene (reference sequence). CDR3 nucleotides: TGTGCCAGCAGCCATGGGACTGCCGGGGAGCTGTTTTTT. This gives the protein CASSHGTAGELFF.

J is TRBJ2-1 and V is TRBV5-5, with 10 bases that match TRBD2. Germline loops: CDR1 SGHKS, CDR2 YYEKEE (reference sequence). V shed 3 bases and J 8 bases; nucleotides not matched to a gene: 11. The CDR3 length is 16 residues. This chain's CDR3 is CASSSYRGTSEDEQFF. The CDR3 bases are TGTGCCAGCAGCTCTTACAGGGGGACTAGCGAAGATGAGCAGTTCTTC. Full variable domain (outside the CDR3, taken from reference TRBV5-5 and TRBJ2-1): DAGVTQSPTHLIKTRGQQVTLRCSPISGHKSVSWYQQVLGQGPQFIFQYYEKEERGRGNFPDRFSARQFPNYSSELNVNALLLGDSALYLCASSSYRGTSEDEQFFGPGTRLTVL.

This sequence joins TRBV5-1 and TRBJ2-7; D gene uncertain. The V and J ends lost 0 bases and 7 bases respectively, with 11 bases between them. The CDR3 spans 13 residues. The germline gives CDR1 SGHRS, CDR2 YFSETQ. The chain's CDR3 is CASSLEVTMEQYF. The CDR3 DNA is TGCGCCAGCAGCTTGGAGGTCACTATGGAGCAGTACTTC. Based on the CDR3 plus reference TRBV5-1 and TRBJ2-7, the full variable domain is KAGVTQTPRYLIKTRGQQVTLSCSPISGHRSVSWYQQTPGQGLQFLFEYFSETQRNKGNFPGRFSGRQFSNSRSEMNVSTLELGDSALYLCASSLEVTMEQYFGPGTRLTVT.

This sequence joins TRBV12-3 or TRBV12-4 and TRBJ1-5, with D tentatively TRBD1 (6 bases). The CDR3 is 13 residues long. V was clipped by 6 bases and J by 7 bases, with 13 bases between them. The CDR3 DNA reads TGTGCCAGCAGCCCGGGGGCCCGGCAGCCCCAGCATTTT. Protein sequence: CASSPGARQPQHF.

The rearrangement uses TRBV18 and TRBJ2-1; 9 positions agree with TRBD2. The CDR3 has 16 residues. Germline lookup yields CDR1 KGHSH and CDR2 LQKENI. Unmatched junction bases numbered 2, after V lost 2 bases and J lost 0 bases. The CDR3 nucleotides are TGTGCCAGCTCACCAAGACTAGCGGACTCCTACAATGAGCAGTTCTTC. Its translation is CASSPRLADSYNEQFF. Complete variable domain (other parts from reference TRBV18 and TRBJ2-1): NAGVMQNPRHLVRRRGQEARLRCSPMKGHSHVYWYRQLPEEGLKFMVYLQKENIIDESGMPKERFSAEFPKEGPSILRIQQVVRGDSAAYFCASSPRLADSYNEQFFGPGTRLTVL.

This clone was counted once. The V call is TRBV5-1, the J call TRBJ1-1, with a tentative D call TRBD1 (6 bases). The CDR3 consists of 14 residues. V was trimmed by 5 bases and J by 1 base, leaving 12 bases between them. CDR1 is SGHRS, CDR2 YFSETQ, per germline. This chain's CDR3 is CASRLTGTNTEAFF. The DNA for the CDR3 is TGCGCCAGCAGACTTACAGGGACGAACACTGAAGCTTTCTTT.

J is TRBJ2-7 and V is TRBV5-1; D remains ambiguous. The length of the CDR3 is 15 residues. V shed 4 bases and J shed 2 bases, with 16 bases lying between them. Germline V gene sequence: CDR1 SGHRS, CDR2 YFSETQ. Here the CDR3 reads CASSLSDASPYEQYF. CDR3 bases: TGCGCCAGCAGCCTATCCGACGCCAGCCCCTACGAGCAGTACTTC.

V is TRBV19 and J is TRBJ2-2; possible D gene TRBD2, 5 bases. V lost 2 bases, J lost 3 bases, and 13 bases lay in between. The CDR3 has 16 amino acids. The germline V gene encodes CDR1 LNHDA and CDR2 SQIVND (reference sequence). The CDR3 nucleotides read TGTGCCAGTAGTATATTCGCTAGCAGATACACCGGGGAGCTGTTTTTT. The encoded protein is CASSIFASRYTGELFF.

V is TRBV28 and J is TRBJ2-7, with 9 bases aligning to TRBD1. CDR3 length: 17 residues. The ends lost 5 bases at V and 2 bases at J; junction bases unmatched: 13. CDR1 is MDHEN, CDR2 SYDVKM, per germline. CDR3 nucleotides: TGTGCCAGCAGTCCCAACCCCTCGGACAGGGGAACCTACGAGCAGTACTTC. Residues: CASSPNPSDRGTYEQYF.

The rearrangement uses TRBV20-1 and TRBJ2-3, with 7 positions matching TRBD2. With 3 bases clipped from V and 1 base from J, the junction kept 10 bases outside the gene matches. The CDR3 extends over 16 amino acids. Germline V gene data show CDR1 as DFQATT and CDR2 as SNEGSKA (reference sequence). CDR3 sequence: CSASFPGRPRTDTQYF. The DNA of the CDR3 is TGCAGTGCTAGTTTTCCCGGGAGGCCCCGCACAGATACGCAGTATTTT.

This clone showed up just once. Here the CDR3 reads CASSINSGTGYEKLFF. CDR3 coding DNA: TGTGCCAGTAGTATAAACTCCGGGACAGGGTATGAAAAACTGTTTTTT. The chain uses TRBV19 and TRBJ1-4; 9 bases match TRBD1. The trim removed 2 bases at V and 6 bases at J, leaving 7 bases unmatched. CDR1 and CDR2 (germline): LNHDA, SQIVND (reference sequence). The CDR3 has 16 residues.

The chain has TRBV25-1 and TRBJ1-1, with TRBD1 matching over 7 bases. CDR3 length: 13 amino acids. J gave up 4 bases and V 6 bases, and 5 bases lay outside the gene matches. The germline V gene has CDR1 MGHDK and CDR2 SYGVNS. CDR3 in amino acids: CASRKPGGTEAFF. CDR3 in DNA: TGTGCCAGCAGGAAACCAGGGGGCACTGAAGCTTTCTTT.

This chain links TRBV6-1 with TRBJ1-5; D is ambiguous. V lost 0 bases, J lost 1 base, and 10 bases lay in between. Germline loops: CDR1 MNHNS, CDR2 SASEGT. The CDR3 sequence is 16 residues long. For the CDR3, the DNA is TGTGCCAGCAGTGAAGCGCCCGGATGGAGCAATCAGCCCCAGCATTTT. Encoded protein: CASSEAPGWSNQPQHF.

This clone was recorded only once. This rearrangement joins TRBV19 to TRBJ2-7; D possibly uses TRBD1 or TRBD2 (5 bases each). V lost 3 bases and J 3 bases, leaving 12 bases between the germline ends. This CDR3 comprises 14 residues. Germline V CDR1 and CDR2: LNHDA, SQIVND (reference sequence). The CDR3 nucleotides are TGTGCCAGTAGTATTAACGGGGCCGACTACGAGCAGTACTTC. Amino acids: CASSINGADYEQYF. Filled out from reference TRBV19 and TRBJ2-7, the complete variable domain reads DGGITQSPKYLFRKEGQNVTLSCEQNLNHDAMYWYRQDPGQGLRLIYYSQIVNDFQKGDIAEGYSVSREKKESFPLTVTSAQKNPTAFYLCASSINGADYEQYFGPGTRLTVT.

The V and J genes are TRBV5-4 and TRBJ1-4; 9 bases fit TRBD1. This CDR3 spans 14 amino acids. V was clipped by 4 bases and J by 7 bases; unmatched bases: 5. Germline loops: CDR1 SGHNT, CDR2 YYREEE (reference sequence). Here the CDR3 DNA reads TGTGCCAGCAGCCCGGGGACAGGGCTTGAAAAACTGTTTTTT. As protein: CASSPGTGLEKLFF.

This clone was found a few times. The V call is TRBV7-6, the J call TRBJ1-5, with D unclear. Trimming stripped 1 base from V and 4 bases from J, with 5 bases between. Germline loops: CDR1 SGHVS, CDR2 FNYEAQ. CDR3 size: 13 residues. Here the CDR3 reads CASSLGWNQPQHF. CDR3 coding DNA: TGTGCCAGCAGCTTAGGGTGGAATCAGCCCCAGCATTTT.

Only one count was recorded for this clone. The chain is built from TRBV5-6 and TRBJ1-2; D unresolved. The CDR3 runs 15 residues. Trimming pared 1 base from V and 0 bases from J, leaving 10 bases between. Per germline, CDR1 SGHDT and CDR2 YYEEEE. This CDR3 reads CASSLREEANYGYTF. CDR3 sequence (DNA): TGTGCCAGCAGCTTGAGGGAAGAAGCTAACTATGGCTACACCTTC.

A single count supports this clone. CDR3 loop: CASSPSRTSTDTQYF. Here the CDR3 DNA reads TGTGCCAGCAGCCCCTCCAGGACCAGCACAGATACGCAGTATTTT. This chain uses TRBV14 with TRBJ2-3, with D uncertain. The CDR3 runs to 15 residues. Germline-derived CDR1 and CDR2 are SGHDN and FVKESK. Trimming took 4 bases from V and 0 from J, leaving 11 bases between them.

This rearrangement joins TRBV6-1 to TRBJ2-4; no reliable D call. Germline loops: CDR1 MNHNS, CDR2 SASEGT. The CDR3 is 13 residues long. The ends were cut back, 4 bases at V and 8 bases at J, with 12 bases in the middle. The DNA of the CDR3 is TGTGCCAGCAGTGGAGCAGAGTGGGACATTCAGTACTTC. Translation: CASSGAEWDIQYF.

This chain connects TRBV19 to TRBJ2-5; tentatively, D is TRBD1 (6 bases). The CDR3 loop spans 17 amino acids. The germline gives CDR1 LNHDA, CDR2 SQIVND (reference sequence). The germline V and J ends were trimmed by 5 bases and 1 base, with 20 bases remaining between them. DNA for the CDR3: TGTGCCAGTAGTCTCGTCAGGGGCGGTTTCCCCCAAGAGACCCAGTACTTC. Translating gives CASSLVRGGFPQETQYF.

CDR3 in DNA: TGTGCCAGCAGCAAAGAGGGTAGGGGGTGTCGAAACTATAATTCACCCCTCCACTTT. Translation gives CASSKEGRGCRNYNSPLHF. This chain links TRBV21-1 with TRBJ1-6; the table's D gene call, TRBD1, was not cross checked with the DNA. TRBV21-1 is recorded as a pseudogene. The CDR3 covers 19 residues.

The rearrangement uses TRBV9 and TRBJ1-3, with TRBD1 matching over 7 bases. V gave up 3 bases and J gave up 7 bases; unmatched junction bases: 1. CDR1 and CDR2 from the germline V gene are SGDLS and YYNGEE. The CDR3 has 12 residues. In DNA, the CDR3 is TGTGCCAGCAGCGGACAGGGTAACACCATATATTTT. Translation gives CASSGQGNTIYF. The full variable domain, rest sourced from reference TRBV9 and TRBJ1-3, is DSGVTQTPKHLITATGQRVTLRCSPRSGDLSVYWYQQSLDQGLQFLIQYYNGEERAKGNILERFSAQQFPDLHSELNLSSLELGDSALYFCASSGQGNTIYFGEGSWLTVV.

The CDR3 spells CASSLATGTSTDTQYF. In DNA form, the CDR3 reads TGTGCCAGCAGCTTAGCGACCGGGACTAGCACAGATACGCAGTATTTT. The chain is built from TRBV7-2 and TRBJ2-3, with D perhaps TRBD2 (6 bases). Trimming removed 0 bases from V and 0 bases from J, with 10 bases in between. Germline lookup yields CDR1 SGHTA and CDR2 FQGNSA. This CDR3 is 16 amino acids long.

The chain joins TRBV27 to TRBJ1-5; no definite D call. The CDR3 runs to 16 residues. The germline CDR1 and CDR2 sequences are MNHEY and SMNVEV (reference sequence). V lost 6 bases and J 1 base, leaving 16 bases between the germline ends. The chain's CDR3 is CASSPRARISNQPQHF. CDR3 bases: TGTGCCAGCAGCCCTCGGGCCCGAATCAGCAATCAGCCCCAGCATTTT.

The chain links TRBV18 to TRBJ2-7; the D is unclear. V lost 3 bases and J lost 2, with 14 bases in between. The germline CDR1 and CDR2 sequences are KGHSH and LQKENI. CDR3 length equals 15 residues. This CDR3 reads CASSPRTASAYEQYF. The CDR3, as DNA: TGTGCCAGCTCACCCCGAACCGCGTCCGCCTACGAGCAGTACTTC.

This clone was seen a single time. The chain is built from TRBV28 and TRBJ1-2, with 7 positions matching TRBD1. Germline loops: CDR1 MDHEN, CDR2 SYDVKM. V was clipped by 2 bases and J by 7 bases; unmatched bases: 7. This CDR3 spans 14 amino acids. The CDR3 DNA reads as TGTGCCAGCAGTTTAGGGCAGGGGGTCGGTGGCTACACCTTC. Translating gives CASSLGQGVGGYTF.

On this clone itself: At one end, the junction sequence differs from germline, possibly due to a read error. The V and J genes are TRBV7-7 and TRBJ2-3, with 8 nucleotides matching TRBD1. This CDR3 comprises 18 residues. Germline V lookup: CDR1 SSHAT, CDR2 FNYEAQ (reference sequence). CDR3 region: CASSSRPFSTGAPDTQYF. The CDR3 DNA is TGTGCTAGCAGCTCTCGTCCCTTCTCGACAGGGGCACCAGATACGCAGTATTTT.

This chain links TRBV9 with TRBJ2-3; 13 nucleotides agree with TRBD2. The CDR3 extends over 20 amino acids. The germline V gene has CDR1 SGDLS and CDR2 YYNGEE. The trim removed 4 bases at V and 3 bases at J, leaving 17 bases unmatched. The CDR3: CASSPGTSGVASDRTDTQYF. DNA of the CDR3: TGTGCCAGCAGCCCCGGGACTAGCGGGGTGGCGTCGGATCGGACAGATACGCAGTATTTT. The whole variable domain, remainder taken from reference TRBV9 and TRBJ2-3, is DSGVTQTPKHLITATGQRVTLRCSPRSGDLSVYWYQQSLDQGLQFLIQYYNGEERAKGNILERFSAQQFPDLHSELNLSSLELGDSALYFCASSPGTSGVASDRTDTQYFGPGTRLTVL.